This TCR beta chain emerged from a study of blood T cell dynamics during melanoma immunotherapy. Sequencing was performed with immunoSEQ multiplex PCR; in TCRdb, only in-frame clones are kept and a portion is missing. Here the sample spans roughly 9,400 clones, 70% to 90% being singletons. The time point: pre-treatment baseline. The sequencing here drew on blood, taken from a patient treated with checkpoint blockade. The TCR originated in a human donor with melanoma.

In DNA form, the CDR3 reads TGTGCCAGCACCGGGGGGGCTGGGCAGCCCCAGCATTTT. Translated, it gives CASTGGAGQPQHF. The chain has TRBV6-1 and TRBJ1-5; D may be TRBD1 (6 bases). With 7 bases removed from V and 7 bases from J, the gap between germline ends came to 14 bases. Germline CDR1 is MNHNS and CDR2 is SASEGT. CDR3 length equals 13 residues.